This T cell receptor beta chain was observed in a study of Ad26.COV2.S vaccination and SARS-CoV-2 variants. Study-wide findings and caveats: Spike-specific responses of CD8+ and CD4+ T cells were reported to display substantial breadth after vaccination.

Stated treatment: roughly 19 received Ad26.COV2.S at low or high dose, single or two shots; roughly five received placebo; per-sample allocation not given. Day 63 following the first vaccine or placebo injection was when the samples were taken. This clone showed up just once. Its specificity is unknown. Trimming left V 4 bases short and J 0 bases short, with 10 bases between. The germline V gene has CDR1 SGHRS and CDR2 YFSETQ. The CDR3 covers 15 residues. Method: immunoSEQ multiplex PCR; TCRdb's copy keeps in-frame clones and lacks some. The sample records 300,000 to 400,000 clones, roughly nine tenths being singletons.

The gene calls are TRBV5-1 and TRBJ1-4; D not certain. Sequences were derived from peripheral blood, sampled in a trial of Ad26.COV2.S vaccine versus placebo. This TCR was recovered from a person aged 18 to 65 who received the Ad26.COV2.S COVID-19 vaccine or a placebo. CDR3 sequence: CASSARGATNEKLFF. In nucleotides, the CDR3 is TGCGCCAGCAGCGCCCGCGGTGCAACTAATGAAAAACTGTTTTTT.